This T cell receptor (beta chain) derives from a study of Graves' ophthalmopathy and Graves' hyperthyroidism. Amplification of the TCR beta CDR3 regions used RNA transcripts (as template). A first-round RT-PCR used HTBI primers, followed by a second-round multiplex PCR. Each CDR3 protein gets one entry after TCRdb re-called the multiplex PCR reads with MiXCR. The data contain 300,000 to 500,000 distinct CDR3 sequences, approximately 15% of them singletons. Germline CDR1 is SGHTA and CDR2 is FQGNSA. The length of the CDR3 is 15 residues. Between the trimmed V and J ends, which lost 6 bases and 7 bases, there was a span of 21 bases. This clonotype has a count of ten or more. The diagnosis combined clinical symptoms, thyroxine, TRAb, thyroid ultrasound and orbital computed tomography scans. PBMCs were obtained from roughly 10 ml of fresh peripheral blood.

This chain connects TRBV7-2 to TRBJ1-1; no clear D. The sequenced material came from peripheral blood. The receptor was derived from a woman between 18 and 29 years old with stable Graves' hyperthyroidism. Written as DNA, the CDR3 is TGTGCCAGCAGTCTCGTTGAAAGGCGGGTAGTTGAAGCTTTCTTT. Its translation: CASSLVERRVVEAFF.